Each of the 14 T cell receptor beta chains below was sequenced from the same sample in a study of beta chain features in type 1 diabetes. Expressed TCRB transcripts got sequenced, as all isolated RNA was reverse transcribed. Sequencing used immunoSEQ multiplex PCR; TCRdb keeps in-frame clones, though not all of them. The sample consists of about 220,000 clones, roughly 11% of them appearing once. Sequencing was carried out using central memory CD4+ T cells from blood. The receptors here all came from a man between 18 and 35 years old in good health.

The chain links TRBV15 to TRBJ1-4; TRBD1 is a possible D gene (6 bases). The CDR3 is 14 amino acids. With 6 bases removed from V and 6 bases from J, the gap between germline ends came to 14 bases. CDR1 and CDR2 (germline): LNHNV, YYDKDF (reference sequence). CDR3 amino acids: CATSIRGTYEKLFF. Written as DNA, the CDR3 is TGTGCCACCAGTATCAGGGGCACTTATGAAAAACTGTTTTTT.

The chain is built from TRBV9 and TRBJ1-4; TRBD1 matches at 8 bases. The CDR3 loop spans 17 amino acids. Germline lookup yields CDR1 SGDLS and CDR2 YYNGEE. With V trimmed by 3 bases and J by 3 bases, 10 bases remained unmatched. The CDR3 loop reads CASSARDRMIANEKLFF. The DNA of the CDR3 is TGTGCCAGCAGCGCCCGGGACAGGATGATTGCTAATGAAAAACTGTTTTTT.

This clone has only a few counts. The chain couples TRBV16 to TRBJ2-7, with a weak D call TRBD2 (6 bases). This CDR3 spans 13 amino acids. The germline V gene encodes CDR1 KGHSY and CDR2 FQNENV. The ends were cut back, 2 bases at V and 9 bases at J, with 14 bases in the middle. CDR3 nucleotide sequence: TGTGCCAGCAGCCAAATCGGTTCCGGGGGGCAGTACTTC. It is translated as CASSQIGSGGQYF.

This clone came up a few times. The chain uses TRBV14 and TRBJ2-1; 14 bases agree with TRBD2. CDR3 length: 19 amino acids. Losses at the gene ends were 1 base for V and 0 bases for J; bases not matched to a gene: 5. Germline assignment: CDR1 SGHDN and CDR2 FVKESK. The CDR3 bases are TGTGCCAGCAGCCAAGGGAAGGGGACTAGCGGGAGCTCCTACAATGAGCAGTTCTTC. It codes for CASSQGKGTSGSSYNEQFF.

This clone has more than one count but fewer than ten. The V call is TRBV30, the J call TRBJ2-1, with D possibly matching TRBD2 (5 bases). V dropped 0 bases and J dropped 7 bases, with 13 bases sitting between them. The CDR3 has 14 residues. Germline V CDR1 and CDR2: GTSNPN, SVGIG (reference sequence). Here the CDR3 reads CAWSVGLRRNEQFF. The CDR3 region has the DNA TGTGCCTGGAGTGTCGGACTTAGGCGAAATGAGCAGTTCTTC. Variable domain in full (rest from reference TRBV30 and TRBJ2-1): SQTIHQWPATLVQPVGSPLSLECTVEGTSNPNLYWYRQAAGRGLQLLFYSVGIGQISSEVPQNLSASRPQDRQFILSSKKLLLSDSGFYLCAWSVGLRRNEQFFGPGTRLTVL.

For this clone: A single base separates this from a much larger clone, so it may be a read error. This sequence joins TRBV5-1 and TRBJ2-6; the D gene is possibly TRBD1 (6 bases). Germline CDR1 and CDR2: SGHRS and YFSETQ. This CDR3 is 13 amino acids long. The CDR3: CASGGAGANGLTF. The CDR3 nucleotides read TGCGCCAGCGGGGGCGCTGGGGCCAACGGCCTGACTTTC.

This clone has a handful of counts. This chain connects TRBV14 to TRBJ2-6, with D unresolved. This CDR3 region has 15 residues. V lost 2 bases and J lost 1, with 6 bases in between. Germline V gene data show CDR1 as SGHDN and CDR2 as FVKESK. The CDR3 loop is CASSQHGSGANVLTF. The CDR3 nucleotides are TGTGCCAGCAGCCAACACGGGTCTGGGGCCAACGTCCTGACTTTC. Filled out from reference TRBV14 and TRBJ2-6, the complete variable domain reads EAGVTQFPSHSVIEKGQTVTLRCDPISGHDNLYWYRRVMGKEIKFLLHFVKESKQDESGMPNNRFLAERTGGTYSTLKVQPAELEDSGVYFCASSQHGSGANVLTFGAGSRLTVL.

The CDR3 region is CASGDRTNTGELFF. In DNA form, the CDR3 reads TGTGCCAGTGGGGACCGAACGAACACCGGGGAGCTGTTTTTT. V usage is TRBV19 and J usage is TRBJ2-2, with D possibly being TRBD1 or TRBD2 (5 bases each). The V end lost 8 bases, the J end lost 0 bases, and 10 bases lay between the germline ends. CDR3 length: 14 residues. Germline V CDR1 and CDR2: LNHDA, SQIVND (reference sequence).

Only a few counts were recorded for this clone. The chain links TRBV29-1 to TRBJ2-4; 10 nucleotides align to TRBD1. The CDR3 has 13 residues. Germline values: CDR1 SQVTM, CDR2 ANQGSEA. Unmatched junction bases numbered 8, after V lost 7 bases and J lost 8 bases. CDR3 protein: CSGRGQGIDIQYF. CDR3 coding DNA: TGCAGCGGGAGGGGACAGGGGATTGACATTCAGTACTTC.

This clone was picked up a small number of times. The chain is built from TRBV29-1 and TRBJ1-2, with D uncertain. Trimming cost V 1 base and J 6 bases, with 18 bases left between them. The CDR3 totals 15 residues. Germline assignment: CDR1 SQVTM and CDR2 ANQGSEA. CDR3 sequence: CSVEGYAKGDHGYTF. CDR3 DNA: TGCAGCGTTGAAGGGTATGCAAAAGGTGATCATGGCTACACCTTC.

V is TRBV2 and J is TRBJ2-5, with D perhaps matching TRBD1 (6 bases). Germline lookup yields CDR1 SNHLY and CDR2 FYNNEI. Trimming stripped 2 bases from V and 1 base from J, with 11 bases between. The CDR3 consists of 15 residues. CDR3 in amino acids: CASSERMDSQETQYF. CDR3 DNA sequence: TGTGCCAGCAGTGAACGGATGGACAGCCAAGAGACCCAGTACTTC.

The J gene is TRBJ2-7, the V gene TRBV4-3; TRBD2 might be the D (6 bases). Germline V gives CDR1 LGHNA, CDR2 YSLEER. The CDR3 totals 16 residues. Between the trimmed V and J ends, which lost 4 bases and 6 bases, there was a span of 22 bases. The CDR3 DNA reads as TGCGCCAGCAGCCGAGTTTTGCGGGACGACCTGGCCGAGCAGTACTTC. This translates into CASSRVLRDDLAEQYF.

The V call is TRBV11-2, the J call TRBJ2-3, with D possibly matching TRBD1 (5 bases). From germline, CDR1 is SGHAT and CDR2 FQNNGV. The CDR3 totals 14 residues. The V and J ends lost 6 bases and 7 bases respectively, with 17 bases between them. CDR3 amino acids: CASSPGPTSHTQYF. CDR3 bases: TGTGCCAGCAGTCCAGGGCCTACCAGCCATACGCAGTATTTT.

The rearrangement joins TRBV30 to TRBJ2-7; 10 bases align to TRBD2. J lost 5 bases, V lost 0 bases, and 4 bases had no gene match. The germline V gene has CDR1 GTSNPN and CDR2 SVGIG (reference sequence). The CDR3 is made up of 14 amino acids. CDR3 nucleotide sequence: TGTGCCTGGAGTGTAGGGCTAGCGGGAGACGAGCAGTACTTC. Encoded protein: CAWSVGLAGDEQYF.